These 23 T cell receptor beta chains were sequenced from one sample in a study of T cell repertoires in cytomegalovirus infection. TCRdb redid the calling of the reads with MiXCR, one entry per CDR3 protein. The sample lists under 150,000 distinct CDR3 sequences, less than 9.5% occurring once. The material sequenced was PBMCs. The origin of the receptors is a human donor in good health (CMV status not recorded). Some clones in this sample may be carry-over from other donors' samples.

This clonotype occurred many times. The chain joins TRBV7-2 to TRBJ2-7; D call uncertain. Germline-derived CDR1 and CDR2 are SGHTA and FQGNSA. The CDR3 loop spans 15 amino acids. V was cut by 5 bases and J by 0 bases, with 14 bases left in between. CDR3: CASSRDWASSYEQYF. The DNA for the CDR3 is TGTGCCAGCAGCCGAGACTGGGCGAGCTCCTACGAGCAGTACTTC.

The chain carries TRBV4-2 and TRBJ1-1; D not resolved. Trimming left V 4 bases short and J 2 bases short, with 17 bases between. CDR1 LGHNA and CDR2 YNFKEQ come from the germline V gene. This CDR3 is 16 amino acids long. The CDR3 DNA is TGTGCCAGCAGCCGAGATCCGGGGTGGGTAAACACTGAAGCTTTCTTT. It encodes CASSRDPGWVNTEAFF.

This clonotype appeared many times. This CDR3 is CASSPDRWNTEAFF. CDR3 DNA sequence: TGTGCCAGCAGCCCGGACAGGTGGAACACTGAAGCTTTCTTT. V usage is TRBV7-9 and J usage is TRBJ1-1; 7 bases line up with TRBD1. The CDR3 loop spans 14 amino acids. Germline CDR1 reads SEHNR; CDR2 reads FQNEAQ (reference sequence). With 5 bases clipped from V and 1 base from J, the junction kept 4 bases outside the gene matches.

The chain joins TRBV15 to TRBJ2-5, with 7 nucleotides matching TRBD1. The germline V gene has CDR1 LNHNV and CDR2 YYDKDF (reference sequence). This CDR3 contains 13 residues. J gave up 5 bases and V 1 base, and 1 base lay outside the gene matches. For the CDR3, the DNA is TGTGCCACCAGCAGAGGACAGGGCGAGACCCAGTACTTC. The encoded protein is CATSRGQGETQYF.

This clonotype was seen a handful of times. This chain connects TRBV29-1 to TRBJ2-2, with D maybe TRBD1 (5 bases). Trimming removed 0 bases from V and 2 bases from J, with 7 bases in between. Germline V lookup: CDR1 SQVTM, CDR2 ANQGSEA. The CDR3 extends over 14 amino acids. This CDR3 is CSVEDQGNTGELFF. The DNA for the CDR3 is TGCAGCGTTGAAGATCAGGGAAACACCGGGGAGCTGTTTTTT.

The chain has TRBV2 and TRBJ1-5, with D unresolved. V lost 7 bases to trimming and J lost 0 bases, with 7 bases between them. This CDR3 is 13 amino acids long. The V gene's germline CDR1 is SNHLY and CDR2 FYNNEI. The CDR3 DNA follows: TGTGCCAGCAAAGGCTATAGCAATCAGCCCCAGCATTTT. Translated, it gives CASKGYSNQPQHF.

The chain couples TRBV29-1 to TRBJ1-2; D remains unclear. Germline CDR1 SQVTM, CDR2 ANQGSEA. The CDR3 contains 11 residues. V lost 3 bases, J lost 8 bases, and 10 bases lay in between. CDR3 amino acids: CSVDEGWGYTF. The CDR3, as DNA: TGCAGCGTTGACGAGGGCTGGGGCTACACCTTC.

This clonotype has a handful of counts. The chain couples TRBV4-1 to TRBJ2-1; TRBD2 aligns across 15 bases. The length of the CDR3 is 15 residues. After removal of 7 bases from V and 7 bases from J, the junction contained 5 bases not matched to a gene. Per the germline V gene, CDR1 is MGHRA and CDR2 is YSYEKL. CDR3 in amino acids: CASTWGLAGGNEQFF. CDR3 nucleotides: TGCGCCAGCACCTGGGGACTAGCGGGGGGTAATGAGCAGTTCTTC.

At least ten counts were recorded for this clonotype. This chain joins TRBV7-2 and TRBJ1-5, with 8 positions matching TRBD1. This CDR3 region has 15 residues. V was clipped by 5 bases and J by 7 bases; unmatched bases: 10. Germline assignment: CDR1 SGHTA and CDR2 FQGNSA. The CDR3 loop is CASSRTGQGQQPQHF. Written as DNA, the CDR3 is TGTGCCAGCAGCCGAACCGGACAGGGTCAGCAGCCCCAGCATTTT.

A few counts support this clonotype. The chain recombines TRBV7-9 with TRBJ1-2, with TRBD1 as a possible D gene (6 bases). Germline CDR1 SEHNR, CDR2 FQNEAQ (reference sequence). The CDR3 extends over 16 amino acids. Trimming left V 2 bases short and J 3 bases short, with 16 bases between. The CDR3 bases are TGTGCCAGCAGCTTAAAGTCCGGGGGGCGCGACTATGGCTACACCTTC. As protein: CASSLKSGGRDYGYTF.

This clonotype was observed a handful of times. The V gene is TRBV6-2 or TRBV6-3, the J gene TRBJ2-3, with 8 nucleotides matching TRBD2. This CDR3 is built from 16 residues. J was trimmed by 2 bases and V by 5 bases; bases with no gene match: 9. CDR1 and CDR2 (germline): MNHEY, SVGEGT. CDR3 nucleotide sequence: TGTGCCAGCAGTCGTACCTCAGCGGGGGACACAGATACGCAGTATTTT. This translates into CASSRTSAGDTDTQYF.

This clonotype was seen repeatedly, ten times or more. The rearrangement uses TRBV7-8 and TRBJ1-2; the D gene is possibly TRBD1 (5 bases). This CDR3 contains 13 residues. From germline, CDR1 is SGHVS and CDR2 FQNEAQ. Trimming left V 1 base short and J 7 bases short, with 10 bases between. CDR3 DNA sequence: TGTGCCAGCAGCTTAGTCAGGGATTTTGGCTACACCTTC. Translated: CASSLVRDFGYTF. Based on the CDR3 plus reference TRBV7-8 and TRBJ1-2, the full variable domain is GAGVSQSPRYKVAKRGQDVALRCDPISGHVSLFWYQQALGQGPEFLTYFQNEAQLDKSGLPSDRFFAERPEGSVSTLKIQRTQQEDSAVYLCASSLVRDFGYTFGSGTRLTVV.

In its sample, this clonotype was seen many times. V and J are TRBV12-3 or TRBV12-4 and TRBJ1-1, with D tentatively TRBD1 (5 bases). CDR3 length equals 15 residues. The V end lost 1 base, the J end lost 1 base, and 10 bases lay between the germline ends. DNA for the CDR3: TGTGCCAGCAGTTTAGGGGTGGGGCAGAACACTGAAGCTTTCTTT. It yields the protein CASSLGVGQNTEAFF.

The table lists this clonotype with many counts. The chain joins TRBV7-6 to TRBJ2-3; 8 bases align to TRBD2. The germline gives CDR1 SGHVS, CDR2 FNYEAQ. Unmatched junction bases numbered 4, after V lost 1 base and J lost 4 bases. CDR3 size: 15 residues. CDR3 nucleotide sequence: TGTGCCAGCAGCTTAGGGACTAGCAGCCCAGATACGCAGTATTTT. It encodes CASSLGTSSPDTQYF.

The chain has TRBV11-1 and TRBJ2-1, with TRBD1 as a possible D gene (5 bases). Germline loops: CDR1 SGHAT, CDR2 FQDESV (reference sequence). The CDR3 extends over 13 amino acids. V gave up 3 bases and J gave up 6 bases, with 9 bases separating them. The DNA of the CDR3 is TGTGCCAGCAGCTTTCGACAGACCAATGAGCAGTTCTTC. Protein: CASSFRQTNEQFF.

This clonotype was counted between two and nine times. V and J are TRBV15 and TRBJ1-1; the D is unclear. The CDR3 loop spans 13 amino acids. CDR1 is LNHNV and CDR2 is YYDKDF in the germline V gene (reference sequence). V was pared by 3 bases and J by 4 bases, with 9 bases between. The CDR3 sequence is CATSRDLPTEAFF. The CDR3 nucleotides read TGTGCCACCAGCAGGGACTTACCCACTGAAGCTTTCTTT.

This clonotype has more than one count but fewer than ten. The chain has TRBV2 and TRBJ1-5; 8 nucleotides line up with TRBD1. The CDR3 is 14 residues long. J was trimmed by 7 bases and V by 6 bases; bases with no gene match: 8. The V gene's germline CDR1 is SNHLY and CDR2 FYNNEI. The CDR3 is CASSFSGGWQPQHF. The CDR3, as DNA: TGTGCCAGCAGCTTCTCAGGGGGCTGGCAGCCCCAGCATTTT.

This clonotype came up many times. V gene TRBV7-9 combines with J gene TRBJ2-7; possible D gene TRBD2, 5 bases. Deletions cut 4 bases from V and 2 bases from J, with 12 bases between. The CDR3 covers 14 residues. Looked up from germline, CDR1 is SEHNR and CDR2 is FQNEAQ (reference sequence). This CDR3 reads CASSYAGITYEQYF. CDR3 sequence (DNA): TGTGCCAGCAGCTACGCCGGGATCACCTACGAGCAGTACTTC.

Worth noting for this clonotype: It may be a read error: a sequence one base away is much more abundant. The chain uses TRBV20-1 and TRBJ2-5, with a possible D match to TRBD2 (5 bases). CDR1 is DFQATT, CDR2 SNEGSKA, per germline (reference sequence). The CDR3 spans 14 residues. CDR3 sequence reads: CSASPGLTQETQHF. DNA of the CDR3: TGCAGTGCTTCCCCCGGACTGACACAAGAGACCCAGCACTTC.

This clonotype was seen repeatedly, ten times or more. This sequence joins TRBV7-2 and TRBJ2-4, with TRBD1 matching over 9 bases. The germline CDR1 and CDR2 sequences are SGHTA and FQGNSA. V lost 5 bases, J lost 7 bases, and 6 bases stayed unmatched. The CDR3 is 14 amino acids. The CDR3: CASSTGQGMNIQYF. For the CDR3, the DNA is TGTGCCAGCAGCACGGGACAGGGTATGAACATTCAGTACTTC.

The genes are TRBV4-2 and TRBJ2-1; tentatively, D is TRBD2 (6 bases). CDR3 length: 16 residues. The V gene lost 7 bases and the J gene lost 4 bases, with 20 bases spanning the gap. Germline CDR1 and CDR2: LGHNA and YNFKEQ. CDR3 protein: CASNPSGGGAYNEQFF. The CDR3 DNA sequence: TGTGCCAGCAACCCAAGTGGCGGCGGGGCGTACAATGAGCAGTTCTTC.

The table lists this clonotype with many counts. The rearrangement joins TRBV28 to TRBJ1-2, with D maybe TRBD1 (6 bases). Trimming cost V 4 bases and J 2 bases, with 14 bases left between them. The CDR3 extends over 15 amino acids. The germline gives CDR1 MDHEN, CDR2 SYDVKM. This chain's CDR3 is CASSSSTGLNYGYTF. The CDR3 DNA is TGTGCCAGCAGTTCCTCGACAGGACTCAACTATGGCTACACCTTC.

This clonotype appeared many times. The chain couples TRBV19 to TRBJ1-1, with D unclear. With 5 bases removed from V and 0 bases from J, the gap between germline ends came to 13 bases. From germline, CDR1 is LNHDA and CDR2 SQIVND (reference sequence). CDR3 length: 15 residues. In DNA form, the CDR3 reads TGTGCCAGTAGTGACCTTCTCACAGTGAACACTGAAGCTTTCTTT. Amino acid sequence: CASSDLLTVNTEAFF.